Described below is a single T cell receptor (beta chain) sequence and its context. The antigen remains unidentified. This sample is part of a study of T cell repertoires and Cas9 in healthy adults. The wider study: CD4 and CD8 compartments: SpCas9-reactive T cells profiled for potency, cytotoxicity, lineage. Study-wide points: In vitro, SpCas9-reactive Tregs were reported to curb effector T cell proliferation and function.

Sequenced by immunoSEQ multiplex PCR; TCRdb stores in-frame clones only, minus some. The sample shows about 22,000 clones, about 89% of them seen only once. The CDR3 extends over 13 amino acids. Per the germline V gene, CDR1 is ENHRY and CDR2 is SYGVKD. The junction had 4 bases not matched to a gene; V was cut back by 10 bases and J by 5 bases. Material: CD4+ effector T cells (CD127+, CD25-, CD137-, CD154-) from PBMCs; culture status not recorded. V and J are TRBV10-3 and TRBJ1-5; 11 positions agree with TRBD1. This TCR was sampled from a human donor in good health. CDR3 in amino acids: CATWTGGDQPQHF. The DNA of the CDR3 is TGTGCCACCTGGACAGGGGGCGATCAGCCCCAGCATTTT.